This entry is about one T cell receptor (beta chain). What it binds is unknown. The authors prepared UMI-labeled TRB cDNA libraries by 5' RACE. TCRdb reworked the 5' RACE reads into one entry per CDR3 protein, no DNA. This table lists tens of thousands of distinct CDR3 sequences. Germline CDR1 reads DFQATT; CDR2 reads SNEGSKA (reference sequence). This CDR3 region has 14 residues. This record comes from a study of CXCR3-negative and CXCR3-positive naive CD8 T cells. Study results and caveats: TRB CDR3s were more hydrophobic in CXCR3-positive than in CXCR3-negative naive cells.

A CD45RO-CCR7+CD27+CD95- phenotype identified naive CD8+ T cells. This chain links TRBV20-1 with TRBJ2-1; the TCRdb D gene call, TRBD1, has no DNA to confirm it. The receptor comes from a human donor in good health. Some clones in this sample may be carry-over from other donors' samples. What was sequenced was naive CXCR3- CD8+ T cells from blood. Subset in this sample: CD45RO-CCR7+CD27+CD95- naive CD8+ T cells lacking CXCR3 (TNR3-). CDR3 sequence reads: CSATDRALYNEQFF.